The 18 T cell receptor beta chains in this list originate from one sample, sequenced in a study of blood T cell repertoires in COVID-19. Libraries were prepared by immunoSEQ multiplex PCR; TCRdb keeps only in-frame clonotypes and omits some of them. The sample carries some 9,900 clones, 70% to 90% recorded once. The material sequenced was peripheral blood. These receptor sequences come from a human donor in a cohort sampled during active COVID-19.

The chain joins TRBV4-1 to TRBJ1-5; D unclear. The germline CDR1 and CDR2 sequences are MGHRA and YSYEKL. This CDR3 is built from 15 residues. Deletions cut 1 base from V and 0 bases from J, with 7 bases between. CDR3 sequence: CASSQGQFSNQPQHF. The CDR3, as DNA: TGCGCCAGCAGCCAAGGGCAGTTTAGCAATCAGCCCCAGCATTTT.

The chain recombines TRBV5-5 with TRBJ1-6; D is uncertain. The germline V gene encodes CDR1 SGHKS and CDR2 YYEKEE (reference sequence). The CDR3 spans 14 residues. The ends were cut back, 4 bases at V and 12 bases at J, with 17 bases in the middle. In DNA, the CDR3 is TGTGCCAGCAGCGCCCTCCAGGAACTGATACCCCTCCACTTT. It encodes CASSALQELIPLHF.

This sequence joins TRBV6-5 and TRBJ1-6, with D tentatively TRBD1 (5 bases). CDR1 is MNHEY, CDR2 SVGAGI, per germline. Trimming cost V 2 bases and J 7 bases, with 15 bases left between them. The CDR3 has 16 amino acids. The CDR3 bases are TGTGCCAGCAGTTACGCGGGGACGGGGGGGAATTCACCCCTCCACTTT. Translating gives CASSYAGTGGNSPLHF.

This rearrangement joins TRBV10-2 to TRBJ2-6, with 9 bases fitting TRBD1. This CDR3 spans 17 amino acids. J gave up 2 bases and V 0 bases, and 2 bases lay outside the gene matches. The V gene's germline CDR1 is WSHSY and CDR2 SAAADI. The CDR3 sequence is CASSESWTGAGANVLTF. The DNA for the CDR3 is TGCGCCAGCAGTGAGTCGTGGACAGGGGCTGGGGCCAACGTCCTGACTTTC.

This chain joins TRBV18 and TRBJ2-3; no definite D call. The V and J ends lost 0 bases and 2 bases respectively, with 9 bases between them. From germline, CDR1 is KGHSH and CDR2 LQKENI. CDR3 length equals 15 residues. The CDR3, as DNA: TGTGCCAGCTCACCACCTGGTAGTCTCACAGATACGCAGTATTTT. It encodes CASSPPGSLTDTQYF. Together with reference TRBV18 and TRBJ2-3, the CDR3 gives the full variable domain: NAGVMQNPRHLVRRRGQEARLRCSPMKGHSHVYWYRQLPEEGLKFMVYLQKENIIDESGMPKERFSAEFPKEGPSILRIQQVVRGDSAAYFCASSPPGSLTDTQYFGPGTRLTVL.

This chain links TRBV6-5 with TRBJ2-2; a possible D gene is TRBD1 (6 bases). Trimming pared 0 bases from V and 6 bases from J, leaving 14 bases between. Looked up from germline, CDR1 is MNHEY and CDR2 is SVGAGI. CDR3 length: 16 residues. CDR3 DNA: TGTGCCAGCAGTTACTCGTCCAGGGGTTGGTCCGGGGAGCTGTTTTTT. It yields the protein CASSYSSRGWSGELFF.

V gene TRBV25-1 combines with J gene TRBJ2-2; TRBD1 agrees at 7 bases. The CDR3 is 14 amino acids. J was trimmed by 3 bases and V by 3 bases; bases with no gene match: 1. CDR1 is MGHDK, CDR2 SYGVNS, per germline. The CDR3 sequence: CASSDGTDTGELFF. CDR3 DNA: TGTGCCAGCAGTGACGGGACAGACACCGGGGAGCTGTTTTTT.

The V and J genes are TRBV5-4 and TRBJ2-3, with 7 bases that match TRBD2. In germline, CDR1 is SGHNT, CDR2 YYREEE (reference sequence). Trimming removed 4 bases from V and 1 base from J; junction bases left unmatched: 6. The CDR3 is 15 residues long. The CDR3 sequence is CASSLKRDGTDTQYF. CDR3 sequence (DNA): TGTGCCAGCAGCCTCAAGCGGGACGGCACAGATACGCAGTATTTT.

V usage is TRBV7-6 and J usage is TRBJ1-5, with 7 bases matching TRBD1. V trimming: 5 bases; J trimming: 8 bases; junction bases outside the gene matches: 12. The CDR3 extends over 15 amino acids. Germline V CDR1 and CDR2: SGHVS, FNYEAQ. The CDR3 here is CASSPGQARGEPQHF. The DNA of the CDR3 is TGTGCCAGCAGCCCAGGACAGGCAAGGGGCGAGCCCCAGCATTTT.

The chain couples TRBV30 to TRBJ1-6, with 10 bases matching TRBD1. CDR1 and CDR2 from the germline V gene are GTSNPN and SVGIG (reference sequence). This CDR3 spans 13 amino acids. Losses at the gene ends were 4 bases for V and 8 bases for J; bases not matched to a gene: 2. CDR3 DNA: TGTGCCTGGACCGGACAGGGGGATTCACCCCTCCACTTT. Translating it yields CAWTGQGDSPLHF.

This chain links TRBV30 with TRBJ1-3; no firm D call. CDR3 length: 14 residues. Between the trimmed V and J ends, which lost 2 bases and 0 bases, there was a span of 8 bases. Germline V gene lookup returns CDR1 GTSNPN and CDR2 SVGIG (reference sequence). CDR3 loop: CAWSPDSSGNTIYF. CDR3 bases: TGTGCCTGGAGTCCCGACTCCTCTGGAAACACCATATATTTT.

The CDR3 DNA reads as TGTGCCATCAGTGAACAACAGGCCTTAACTGAAGCTTTCTTT. Translated, it gives CAISEQQALTEAFF. This chain joins TRBV10-3 and TRBJ1-1; D perhaps matches TRBD1 (5 bases). The CDR3 contains 14 residues. The germline V gene encodes CDR1 ENHRY and CDR2 SYGVKD. V was trimmed by 3 bases and J by 5 bases, leaving 13 bases between them.

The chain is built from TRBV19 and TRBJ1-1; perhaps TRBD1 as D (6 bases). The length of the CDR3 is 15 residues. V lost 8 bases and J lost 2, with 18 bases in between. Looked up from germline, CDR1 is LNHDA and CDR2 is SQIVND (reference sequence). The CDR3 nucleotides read TGTGCCAGTTTCGACAGGCTCTCTGGAAACACTGAAGCTTTCTTT. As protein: CASFDRLSGNTEAFF.

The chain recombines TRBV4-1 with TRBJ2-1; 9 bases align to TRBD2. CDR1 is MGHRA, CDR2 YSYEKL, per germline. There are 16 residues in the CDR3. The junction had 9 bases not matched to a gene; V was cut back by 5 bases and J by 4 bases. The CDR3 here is CASSWKTSGSYNEQFF. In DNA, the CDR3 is TGCGCCAGCAGCTGGAAAACTAGCGGGTCGTACAATGAGCAGTTCTTC.

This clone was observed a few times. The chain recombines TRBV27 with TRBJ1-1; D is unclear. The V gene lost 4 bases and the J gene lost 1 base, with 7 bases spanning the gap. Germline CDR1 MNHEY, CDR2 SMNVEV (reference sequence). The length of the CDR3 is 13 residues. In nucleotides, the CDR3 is TGTGCCAGCAGTTACCGACAGAACACTGAAGCTTTCTTT. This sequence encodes CASSYRQNTEAFF.

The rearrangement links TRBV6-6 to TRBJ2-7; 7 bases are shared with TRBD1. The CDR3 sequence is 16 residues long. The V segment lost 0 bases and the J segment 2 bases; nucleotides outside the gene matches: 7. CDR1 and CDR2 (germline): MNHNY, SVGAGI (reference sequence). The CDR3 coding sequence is TGTGCCAGCAGTTACTCTGGGACAGAACTTACCTACGAGCAGTACTTC. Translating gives CASSYSGTELTYEQYF.

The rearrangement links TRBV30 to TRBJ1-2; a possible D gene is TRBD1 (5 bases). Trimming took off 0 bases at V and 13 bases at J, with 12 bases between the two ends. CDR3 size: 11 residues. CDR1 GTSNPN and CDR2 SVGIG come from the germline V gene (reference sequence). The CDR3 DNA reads TGTGCCTGGAGTGTCGGGGGGATTGGCACCTTC. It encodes CAWSVGGIGTF.

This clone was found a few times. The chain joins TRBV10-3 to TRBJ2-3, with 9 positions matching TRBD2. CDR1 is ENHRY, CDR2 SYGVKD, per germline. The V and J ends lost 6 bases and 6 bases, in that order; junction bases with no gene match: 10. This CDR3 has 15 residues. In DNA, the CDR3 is TGTGCCATCAGGGCGCGGGGGGGCCGATCGGATACGCAGTATTTT. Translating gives CAIRARGGRSDTQYF.